This is a list of T cell receptor beta chains from one sample in a study of blood T cell repertoires in COVID-19. TCRdb keeps only in-frame clones here, not all; method: immunoSEQ multiplex PCR. The sample includes 270,000 or so clones, about four fifths seen only once; the top ten take 2.5% to 3%. The sample taken for sequencing was peripheral blood. These receptors all stem from a woman aged 55-75 years with active or convalescent COVID-19. Each CDR3 is given with its conserved first and last residue. D genes are given only for firm matches. Part of the rows lack a size; the others show once, few, many or a class for expanded clones.

D gene,V gene,clone size,CDR3 length,J gene,CDR3 protein,CDR3 DNA
.,TRBV6-1,.,12,TRBJ2-2,CASSEVGGELFF,TGTGCCAGCAGTGAAGTCGGCGGGGAGCTGTTTTTT
.,TRBV6-1,.,16,TRBJ2-7,CASSEPVDKRPYEQYF,TGTGCCAGCAGTGAACCAGTGGACAAGCGACCTTACGAGCAGTACTTC
.,TRBV27,.,14,TRBJ2-7,CASSLGTRPYEQYF,TGTGCCAGCAGTTTAGGGACACGTCCCTACGAGCAGTACTTC
TRBD1,TRBV5-6,.,16,TRBJ1-1,CASSLRDRSLNTEAFF,TGTGCCAGCAGCCTCCGGGACAGGTCTCTGAACACTGAAGCTTTCTTT
TRBD2,TRBV19,.,15,TRBJ2-3,CASSILADPTDTQYF,TGTGCCAGTAGTATCCTAGCGGACCCTACAGATACGCAGTATTTT
.,TRBV7-2,.,15,TRBJ2-3,CASSFNAGAGDTQYF,TGTGCCAGCAGCTTTAATGCGGGGGCGGGGGATACGCAGTATTTT
.,TRBV6-1,once,11,TRBJ2-7,CASSEGVEQYF,TGTGCCAGCAGTGAAGGTGTAGAGCAGTACTTC
.,TRBV29-1,.,12,TRBJ1-1,CSVGQGNTEAFF,TGCAGCGTTGGTCAGGGAAACACTGAAGCTTTCTTT
.,TRBV27,.,17,TRBJ2-3,CASSLSRVGFGTDTQYF,TGTGCCAGCAGTTTATCGCGGGTAGGGTTCGGCACAGATACGCAGTATTTT
TRBD2,TRBV30,.,15,TRBJ2-3,CAWRGLAGGTDTQYF,TGTGCCTGGAGGGGACTAGCGGGGGGCACAGATACGCAGTATTTT
TRBD1,TRBV6-5,few,13,TRBJ1-6,CASQGQGNSPLHF,TGTGCCAGCCAAGGACAGGGAAATTCACCCCTCCACTTT
TRBD1,TRBV30,once,15,TRBJ1-5,CAWSVGGTANQPQHF,TGTGCCTGGAGTGTAGGGGGGACAGCGAATCAGCCCCAGCATTTT
TRBD2,TRBV3-1/TRBV3-2,.,15,TRBJ2-3,CASSQQRGHTDTQYF,TGTGCCAGCAGCCAACAGCGGGGCCACACAGATACGCAGTATTTT
TRBD2,TRBV5-1,.,17,TRBJ2-3,CASSLAGLAGVTDTQYF,TGCGCCAGCAGCTTGGCGGGACTAGCGGGGGTTACAGATACGCAGTATTTT
TRBD1,TRBV24-1,.,15,TRBJ2-3,CATSAPDRGTDTQYF,TGTGCCACCAGTGCCCCGGACAGGGGCACAGATACGCAGTATTTT
TRBD1,TRBV4-3,.,16,TRBJ1-1,CASSQGWTGLNTEAFF,TGCGCCAGCAGCCAAGGGTGGACAGGATTAAACACTGAAGCTTTCTTT
TRBD1,TRBV5-1,.,15,TRBJ2-5,CASSPWTGGQETQYF,TGCGCCAGCAGCCCATGGACAGGGGGACAAGAGACCCAGTACTTC
TRBD1,TRBV6-1,.,16,TRBJ2-1,CASSDYGTVSYNEQFF,TGTGCCAGCAGTGATTATGGGACAGTCTCCTACAATGAGCAGTTCTTC
TRBD2,TRBV19,.,19,TRBJ2-3,CASSMLTSGGHGMSDTQYF,TGTGCCAGTAGTATGCTGACTAGCGGGGGTCACGGGATGTCAGATACGCAGTATTTT
.,TRBV7-8,.,12,TRBJ1-2,CASSFWAGDYTF,TGTGCCAGCAGCTTTTGGGCGGGTGACTACACCTTC
.,TRBV9,.,14,TRBJ2-7,CASSPTPGSYEQYF,TGTGCCAGCAGCCCGACCCCAGGGTCCTACGAGCAGTACTTC
.,TRBV4-1,few,14,TRBJ1-1,CASSQDRVVTEAFF,TGCGCCAGCAGCCAAGACCGGGTGGTCACTGAAGCTTTCTTT
TRBD1,TRBV30,once,10,TRBJ1-1,CAFHRGEAFF,TGTGCCTTCCACAGGGGGGAAGCTTTCTTT
.,TRBV5-1,.,15,TRBJ2-3,CASSLRRSLSDTQYF,TGCGCCAGCAGCTTGCGGAGGTCGTTGTCGGATACGCAGTATTTT
.,TRBV28,.,19,TRBJ2-2,CASSPVLYIGRGNTGELFF,TGTGCCAGCAGTCCCGTTTTGTACATAGGTAGGGGAAACACCGGGGAGCTGTTTTTT
TRBD2,TRBV5-4,.,15,TRBJ2-1,CASSHKRGGYNEQFF,TGTGCCAGCAGCCATAAACGGGGGGGATACAATGAGCAGTTCTTC
.,TRBV4-2,.,15,TRBJ1-3,CASSKIESNGNTIYF,TGTGCCAGCAGCAAAATCGAGTCAAATGGAAACACCATATATTTT
.,TRBV4-3,once,14,TRBJ2-3,CASSAISSTDTQYF,TGCGCCAGCAGCGCTATAAGTAGCACAGATACGCAGTATTTT
.,TRBV19,.,15,TRBJ1-3,CASSARGGTGNTIYF,TGTGCCAGTAGTGCCCGAGGGGGAACCGGAAACACCATATATTTT
TRBD2,TRBV9,.,18,TRBJ2-1,CASGPFSRGLVAPNEQFF,TGTGCCAGCGGGCCTTTTTCCCGGGGACTAGTAGCTCCCAATGAGCAGTTCTTC
.,TRBV11-2,.,12,TRBJ2-3,CASSQSTDTQYF,TGTGCCAGCAGCCAATCCACAGATACGCAGTATTTT
.,TRBV5-4,.,13,TRBJ1-2,CASSLERDYGYTF,TGTGCCAGCAGCTTGGAGCGGGACTATGGCTACACCTTC
.,TRBV7-9,.,15,TRBJ1-2,CASSSDSYPNYGYTF,TGTGCCAGCAGTTCCGACAGCTACCCTAACTATGGCTACACCTTC
.,TRBV30,.,14,TRBJ1-1,CAWSVLLSNTEAFF,TGTGCCTGGAGTGTATTACTTTCGAACACTGAAGCTTTCTTT
TRBD1,TRBV28,few,14,TRBJ1-1,CASRLDRGFMEAFF,TGTGCCAGCAGATTGGACAGGGGTTTCATGGAAGCTTTCTTT
.,TRBV12-5,.,18,TRBJ2-7,CASGLVLNRATRHYEQYF,TGTGCTAGTGGTTTGGTCCTGAACAGGGCGACCCGCCACTACGAGCAGTACTTC
.,TRBV27,.,16,TRBJ1-5,CASSSRTGRFNQPQHF,TGTGCCAGCAGTTCCCGTACAGGGCGGTTCAACCAGCCCCAGCATTTT
.,TRBV3-1/TRBV3-2,.,13,TRBJ2-2,CASSQDRVVELFF,TGTGCCAGCAGCCAAGACAGGGTCGTGGAGCTGTTTTTT
TRBD2,TRBV7-3,few,17,TRBJ2-2,CASSPAPAGGRTGELFF,TGTGCCAGCAGCCCCGCCCCAGCGGGGGGGCGTACCGGGGAGCTGTTTTTT
TRBD1,TRBV5-1,.,14,TRBJ1-2,CASSSGQDNYGYTF,TGCGCCAGCAGCTCGGGACAGGATAACTATGGCTACACCTTC
.,TRBV19,.,15,TRBJ1-5,CASSLPKNINQPQHF,TGTGCCAGTAGTCTTCCGAAAAACATCAATCAGCCCCAGCATTTT
TRBD1,TRBV19,.,13,TRBJ2-7,CASSVDRDYEQYF,TGTGCCAGTAGTGTTGACAGGGATTACGAGCAGTACTTC
.,TRBV5-6,.,16,TRBJ2-2,CASSSLRVRNTGELFF,TGTGCCAGCAGCTCTTTGCGGGTACGGAACACCGGGGAGCTGTTTTTT
TRBD2,TRBV5-6,once,18,TRBJ2-2,CASSWAGLAGTNAGELFF,TGTGCCAGCAGCTGGGCGGGACTAGCGGGAACTAATGCCGGGGAGCTGTTTTTT
.,TRBV7-2,.,13,TRBJ1-5,CASSGSANQPQHF,TGTGCCAGCAGCGGCAGCGCAAATCAGCCCCAGCATTTT
.,TRBV5-1,.,13,TRBJ2-3,CASSLGLIDTQYF,TGCGCCAGCAGCTTGGGTCTTATAGATACGCAGTATTTT
.,TRBV29-1,.,11,TRBJ2-4,CSASTENIQYF,TGCAGCGCTTCGACAGAAAACATTCAGTACTTC
.,TRBV2,.,15,TRBJ1-4,CASSELGGLNEKLFF,TGTGCCAGCAGTGAACTGGGGGGACTTAATGAAAAACTGTTTTTT
TRBD1,TRBV28,once,16,TRBJ2-2,CASSPPGQGGTGELFF,TGTGCCAGCAGTCCCCCGGGACAGGGGGGTACCGGGGAGCTGTTTTTT
.,TRBV5-6,.,14,TRBJ1-2,CASSTGSPNYGYTF,TGTGCCAGCAGTACAGGTTCTCCAAACTATGGCTACACCTTC
.,TRBV18,few,14,TRBJ2-2,CASSLDVRAGELFF,TGTGCCAGCTCACTGGACGTCAGGGCCGGGGAGCTGTTTTTT